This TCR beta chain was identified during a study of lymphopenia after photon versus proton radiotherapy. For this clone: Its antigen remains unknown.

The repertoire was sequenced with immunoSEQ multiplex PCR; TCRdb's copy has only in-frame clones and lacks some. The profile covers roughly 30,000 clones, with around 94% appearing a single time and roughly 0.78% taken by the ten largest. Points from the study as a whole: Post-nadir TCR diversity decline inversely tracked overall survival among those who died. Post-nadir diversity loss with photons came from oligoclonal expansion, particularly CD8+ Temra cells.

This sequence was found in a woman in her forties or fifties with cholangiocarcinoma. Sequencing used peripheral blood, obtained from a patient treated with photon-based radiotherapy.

CDR3 sequence (DNA): TGTGCCAGTAGTAGGACAGGGGAAGGCTACACCTTC. This gives the protein CASSRTGEGYTF. The chain employs TRBV19 and TRBJ1-2, with 9 bases aligning to TRBD1. Trimming at V came to 4 bases and at J to 8 bases, leaving 2 bases not matched to a gene. Germline-derived CDR1 and CDR2 are LNHDA and SQIVND (reference sequence). The CDR3 length is 12 residues.